This T cell receptor beta chain stems from a study of cytomegalovirus exposure and HLA in healthy donors. Study-wide results and limits: In an earlier analysis, in under 700 donors, most V segments appeared productive either ~87% or ~30% of the time. The listing of some 170 TCR beta chains classed them as cytomegalovirus-associated.

As to this clone: Its antigen is still unknown. This sample includes further DNA sequences coding for the same CDR3.

The PCR contained 60 Vbeta and 13 Jbeta primers. TCRdb's copy holds only in-frame clones and misses some; the assay was immunoSEQ multiplex PCR. The table has about 190,000 clones, roughly 80% seen once. J gave up 1 base and V 1 base, and 3 bases lay outside the gene matches. From germline, CDR1 is SQVTM and CDR2 ANQGSEA. The CDR3 contains 15 residues. The TCR was taken from a woman aged 25-40 years in good health and CMV-seropositive. The sample taken for sequencing was PBMCs. V is TRBV29-1 and J is TRBJ2-3; 9 bases are a match to TRBD1. In nucleotides, the CDR3 is TGCAGCGTTGAAGGGGGGGACAGGGGCACAGATACGCAGTATTTT. This codes for CSVEGGDRGTDTQYF.